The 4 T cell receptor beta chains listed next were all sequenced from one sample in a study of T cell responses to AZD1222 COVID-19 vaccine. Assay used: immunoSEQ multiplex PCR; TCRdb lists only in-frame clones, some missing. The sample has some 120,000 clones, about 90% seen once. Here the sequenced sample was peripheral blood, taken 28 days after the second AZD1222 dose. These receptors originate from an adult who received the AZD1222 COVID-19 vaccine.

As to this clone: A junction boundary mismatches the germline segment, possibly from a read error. In nucleotides, the CDR3 is TGTGCCAGCAGCTCCCTGACTAGGGCCGACTTC. This codes for CASSSLTRADF. V and J are TRBV7-9 and TRBJ2-7; possibly TRBD2 for D (6 bases). The CDR3 totals 11 residues. Germline V lookup: CDR1 SEHNR, CDR2 FQNEAQ (reference sequence).

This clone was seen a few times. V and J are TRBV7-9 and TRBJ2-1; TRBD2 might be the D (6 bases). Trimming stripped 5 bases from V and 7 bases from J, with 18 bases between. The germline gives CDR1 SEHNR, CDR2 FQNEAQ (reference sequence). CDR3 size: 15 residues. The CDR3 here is CASSKRGPGGNEQFF. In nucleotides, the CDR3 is TGTGCCAGCAGCAAAAGAGGACCCGGGGGTAATGAGCAGTTCTTC.

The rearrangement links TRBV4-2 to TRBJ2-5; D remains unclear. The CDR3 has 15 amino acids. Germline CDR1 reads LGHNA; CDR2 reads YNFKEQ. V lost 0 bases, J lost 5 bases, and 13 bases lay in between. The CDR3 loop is CASSQDLGSMETQYF. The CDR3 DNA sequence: TGTGCCAGCAGCCAAGATTTGGGTAGTATGGAGACCCAGTACTTC.

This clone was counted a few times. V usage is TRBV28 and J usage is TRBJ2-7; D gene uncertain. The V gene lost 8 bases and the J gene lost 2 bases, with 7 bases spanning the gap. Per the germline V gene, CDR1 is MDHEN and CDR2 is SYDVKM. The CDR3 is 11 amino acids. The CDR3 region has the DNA TGTGCCAGCGGGGTTACCTACGAGCAGTACTTC. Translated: CASGVTYEQYF.